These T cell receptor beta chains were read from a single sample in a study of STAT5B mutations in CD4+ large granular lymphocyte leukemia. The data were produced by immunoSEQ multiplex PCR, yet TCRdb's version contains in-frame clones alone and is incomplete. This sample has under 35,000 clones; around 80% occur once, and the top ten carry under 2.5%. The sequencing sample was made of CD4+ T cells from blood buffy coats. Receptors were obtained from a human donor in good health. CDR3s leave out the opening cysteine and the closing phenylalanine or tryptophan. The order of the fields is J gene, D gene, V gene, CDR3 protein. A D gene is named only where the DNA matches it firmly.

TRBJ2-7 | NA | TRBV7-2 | ASSLEPGQGQY
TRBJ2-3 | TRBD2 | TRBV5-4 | ASSLPGLAGTDTQY
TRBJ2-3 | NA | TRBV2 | ASSLLSTDTQY
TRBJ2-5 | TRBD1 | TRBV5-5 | ASSSRDRIGETQY
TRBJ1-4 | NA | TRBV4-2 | ASSQDLGGVSTNEKLF
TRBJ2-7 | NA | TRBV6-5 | ASTGSEGSYEQY
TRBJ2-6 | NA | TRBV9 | ASSVGKGFSGANVLT
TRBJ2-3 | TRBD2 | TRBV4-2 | ASSQDMTSGVSTDTQY
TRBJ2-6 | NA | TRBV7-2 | ASSALGQGIGANVLT
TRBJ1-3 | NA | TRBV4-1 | ASSQESTRGNTIY
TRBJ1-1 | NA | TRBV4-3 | ASSQRNTEAF
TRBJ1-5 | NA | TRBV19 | ASSILGDQPQH
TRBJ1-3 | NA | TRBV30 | AWSIDSGNTIY
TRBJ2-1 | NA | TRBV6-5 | ASSYAGEGKKF
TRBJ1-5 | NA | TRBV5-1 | ASSTGQPNQPQH
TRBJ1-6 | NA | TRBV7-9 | ALSGGSNSPLH
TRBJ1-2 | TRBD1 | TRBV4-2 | ASSQDRDRGPGYT
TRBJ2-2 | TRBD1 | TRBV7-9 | ASSPGTAHTGELF
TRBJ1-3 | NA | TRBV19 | ASLLPGTGNTIY
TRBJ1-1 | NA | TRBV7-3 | ASSLQPNTEAF
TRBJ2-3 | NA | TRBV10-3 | AISEWSSGDTQY
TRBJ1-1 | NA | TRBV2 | ASSELGMRATEAF
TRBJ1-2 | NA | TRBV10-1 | ASRLRGGYT
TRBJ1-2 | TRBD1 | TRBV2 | ASGRDSYGYT
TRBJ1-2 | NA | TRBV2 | ASSEQVYGYT
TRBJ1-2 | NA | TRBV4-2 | ASSHPGSGGGEGYT
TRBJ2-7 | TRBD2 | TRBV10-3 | AISESLAGVYEQY
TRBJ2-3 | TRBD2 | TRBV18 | ASSPASGGAADTQY
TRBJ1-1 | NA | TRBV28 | ASSPYISGTEAF
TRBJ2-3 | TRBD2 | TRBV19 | ASSIGNSGGTQY
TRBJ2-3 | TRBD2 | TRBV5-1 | ASSLGQGATSGLMDTQY
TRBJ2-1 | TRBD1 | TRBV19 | ASTPGQGALEQF
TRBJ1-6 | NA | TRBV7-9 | ASSLREGNSPLH
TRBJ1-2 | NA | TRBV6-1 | ASNHRTVNYGYT
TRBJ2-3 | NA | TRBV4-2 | ASSQERTGSRGTQY
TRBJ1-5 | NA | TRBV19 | ASKGGALQPQH